This note documents a single TCR beta chain sequence. Its antigen is undetermined. CDR1 and CDR2 from the germline V gene are MDHEN and SYDVKM. The CDR3 contains 15 residues. J gave up 0 bases and V 7 bases, and 8 bases lay outside the gene matches. This sample is part of a study of T cell responses to AZD1222 COVID-19 vaccine. Regarding the study as a whole: Across the whole spike, CD4 TCRs peaked at regions 160-218 and 743-854. Only a handful of AZD1222 recipients, several in all, had baseline seropositivity. Donors were mostly white British, more females; clonal diversity possibly underestimated. Repertoire samples came only from after the peak T cell response.

Clones were sequenced by immunoSEQ multiplex PCR, and TCRdb holds only the in-frame ones, with some missing. Among nearly 100,000 clones listed, roughly 84% were seen once. V is TRBV28 and J is TRBJ1-2; 7 bases are shared with TRBD1. This TCR derives from an adult in good health. Sequenced material: peripheral blood, taken on day 0 of AZD1222 vaccination. CDR3 protein: CASISPGQPNYGYTF. The CDR3, as DNA: TGTGCCAGCATCTCCCCGGGACAGCCTAACTATGGCTACACCTTC.